Each of the 19 T cell receptor beta chains below was sequenced from the same sample in a study of cytomegalovirus exposure and HLA in healthy donors (dated by TCRdb to the late 2010s). Libraries were built with the immunoSEQ multiplex PCR assay. For the multiplex PCR, a mixture combining 60 forward primers for TCR Vbeta segments and 13 reverse primers for TCR Jbeta segments was used. TCRdb retrieved this table from immuneACCESS and kept in-frame rearrangements only. Not all clones are present; in checked studies, unresolved V genes account for under half, and no reason is known for the remainder. The table for this sample lists some 150,000 clones; roughly 80% of them were counted only once. About 3.8% of the sample comes from the top ten. The sequencing sample was made of PBMCs. Receptors originate from a man between 35 and 55 years old in good health and CMV-seropositive.

This clone was detected a few times. CDR3 loop: CASSFGGGTEAFF. The DNA for the CDR3 is TGTGCCAGCAGCTTCGGGGGAGGCACTGAAGCTTTCTTT. This chain connects TRBV5-6 to TRBJ1-1; D might be TRBD1 (5 bases). The CDR3 totals 13 residues. V lost 2 bases to trimming and J lost 4 bases, with 9 bases between them. CDR1 is SGHDT and CDR2 is YYEEEE in the germline V gene.

The rearrangement links TRBV6-5 to TRBJ1-1, with D tentatively TRBD1 (6 bases). Deletions cut 0 bases from V and 5 bases from J, with 13 bases between. The CDR3 is 15 amino acids. Germline V lookup: CDR1 MNHEY, CDR2 SVGAGI. The CDR3 nucleotides are TGTGCCAGCAGTTACTCACGAGCGGGACATACTGAAGCTTTCTTT. Residues: CASSYSRAGHTEAFF.

This rearrangement joins TRBV7-9 to TRBJ2-2; 8 bases are shared with TRBD2. CDR3 length: 16 residues. V dropped 5 bases and J dropped 2; count of bases not matched to a gene: 7. Germline V lookup: CDR1 SEHNR, CDR2 FQNEAQ (reference sequence). The CDR3 bases are TGTGCCAGCAGCCCTACTAGCGGTGGAAACACCGGGGAGCTGTTTTTT. Protein product: CASSPTSGGNTGELFF.

This clone has only a few counts. The J gene is TRBJ1-2, the V gene TRBV9, with D unresolved. This CDR3 is 15 amino acids long. V was pared by 4 bases and J by 4 bases, with 17 bases between. Germline loops: CDR1 SGDLS, CDR2 YYNGEE. CDR3 nucleotide sequence: TGTGCCAGCAGCCCAGAGGTGGTTTTACGCTATGGCTACACCTTC. Residues: CASSPEVVLRYGYTF.

In its sample, this clone was seen a few times. The chain links TRBV7-9 to TRBJ2-1, with 11 nucleotides matching TRBD1. CDR3 length: 17 amino acids. V was pared by 6 bases and J by 8 bases, with 15 bases of the junction left unmatched. In germline, CDR1 is SEHNR, CDR2 FQNEAQ (reference sequence). CDR3: CASRSHWKGQGADEQFF. The CDR3 coding sequence is TGTGCCAGCAGATCTCATTGGAAAGGACAGGGGGCTGATGAGCAGTTCTTC.

V is TRBV6-1 and J is TRBJ2-7; 11 positions agree with TRBD1. This CDR3 is 18 amino acids long. Germline V gene data show CDR1 as MNHNS and CDR2 as SASEGT. Unmatched junction bases numbered 11, after V lost 4 bases and J lost 0 bases. In nucleotides, the CDR3 is TGTGCCAGCAGTGCCGGGACAGGGGGATCTCTTAGCTCCTACGAGCAGTACTTC. Translation: CASSAGTGGSLSSYEQYF.

This chain connects TRBV30 to TRBJ1-2; D gene uncertain. CDR3 length: 13 residues. V shed 0 bases and J shed 5 bases, with 10 bases lying between them. Looked up from germline, CDR1 is GTSNPN and CDR2 is SVGIG (reference sequence). The CDR3 is CAWSVSVVYGYTF. The CDR3 nucleotides are TGTGCCTGGAGTGTGTCGGTGGTGTATGGCTACACCTTC.

The V call is TRBV18, the J call TRBJ2-2, with TRBD1 matching 11 bases. V lost 4 bases, J lost 0 bases, and 4 bases stayed unmatched. This CDR3 has 17 residues. The germline V gene encodes CDR1 KGHSH and CDR2 LQKENI. The CDR3 DNA sequence: TGTGCCAGCTCACGAGAGGGACAGGGGGCGAACACCGGGGAGCTGTTTTTT. Translation gives CASSREGQGANTGELFF.

This chain links TRBV7-9 with TRBJ1-2, with TRBD1 matching over 9 bases. The length of the CDR3 is 14 residues. Germline trimming cut 4 bases from V and 8 bases from J; bases unmatched to any gene: 8. The germline V gene encodes CDR1 SEHNR and CDR2 FQNEAQ (reference sequence). CDR3 sequence reads: CASSSGQGEKGYTF. The CDR3, as DNA: TGTGCCAGCAGCTCGGGACAGGGAGAGAAAGGCTACACCTTC.

This rearrangement joins TRBV27 to TRBJ2-2; the match to TRBD1 covers 7 bases. This CDR3 spans 12 amino acids. J gave up 6 bases and V 9 bases, and 4 bases lay outside the gene matches. Germline CDR1 MNHEY, CDR2 SMNVEV (reference sequence). Here the CDR3 reads CARHTGAGELFF. CDR3 coding DNA: TGTGCCAGGCATACAGGGGCCGGGGAGCTGTTTTTT.

To note about this clone: No conserved phenylalanine or tryptophan ends this CDR3, so it is likely a read error. The chain has TRBV7-2 and TRBJ2-7, with 8 nucleotides matching TRBD2. The length of the CDR3 is 15 residues. V lost 1 base, J lost 3 bases, and 5 bases stayed unmatched. Per germline, CDR1 SGHTA and CDR2 FQGNSA. The CDR3 bases are TGTGCCAGCAGCTTAGTGAATAGCGGGGTCTACGAGCAGTACCTC. Protein product: CASSLVNSGVYEQYL.

V usage is TRBV10-3 and J usage is TRBJ1-1; no firm D call. The ends were cut back, 6 bases at V and 0 bases at J, with 11 bases in the middle. This CDR3 has 14 residues. Germline loops: CDR1 ENHRY, CDR2 SYGVKD. As DNA, the CDR3 is TGTGCCATCAGCCGCGGGGTGATGAACACTGAAGCTTTCTTT. Translation gives CAISRGVMNTEAFF.

To note about this clone: At one end the junction does not follow the germline gene, possibly because of a read error. This chain uses TRBV27 with TRBJ2-1; 9 positions agree with TRBD2. From germline, CDR1 is MNHEY and CDR2 SMNVEV (reference sequence). The CDR3 extends over 14 amino acids. CDR3 sequence (DNA): TGTGCCAGCAGTCCCTCGGGACTAGCTGTATCTAGGATCTTC. It codes for CASSPSGLAVSRIF.

The chain employs TRBV9 and TRBJ2-1; 7 positions match TRBD2. J gave up 6 bases and V 4 bases, and 10 bases lay outside the gene matches. CDR3 length equals 15 residues. Germline values: CDR1 SGDLS, CDR2 YYNGEE. CDR3 DNA sequence: TGTGCCAGCAGCCCCGGACGAGCGGGGCTCAATGAGCAGTTCTTC. Translated, it gives CASSPGRAGLNEQFF.

The V and J genes are TRBV6-6 and TRBJ2-2; TRBD1 is a possible D gene (7 bases). The germline V and J ends were trimmed by 6 bases and 0 bases, with 14 bases remaining between them. The length of the CDR3 is 16 residues. Germline V gene lookup returns CDR1 MNHNY and CDR2 SVGAGI (reference sequence). The CDR3, as DNA: TGTGCCAGCAGGGAGGGACAGCACGCGAACACCGGGGAGCTGTTTTTT. This gives the protein CASREGQHANTGELFF.

V is TRBV19 and J is TRBJ2-1; tentative D call: TRBD2 (5 bases). CDR3 size: 14 residues. V lost 7 bases, J lost 7 bases, and 17 bases lay in between. The V gene's germline CDR1 is LNHDA and CDR2 SQIVND (reference sequence). The CDR3 reads CASKSRAGGNEQFF. CDR3 DNA sequence: TGTGCCAGTAAATCTAGGGCCGGCGGGAATGAGCAGTTCTTC.

The chain is built from TRBV2 and TRBJ1-2, with D possibly TRBD1 on 5 matching bases. The CDR3 spans 14 residues. Between the trimmed V and J ends, which lost 2 bases and 8 bases, there was a span of 15 bases. From germline, CDR1 is SNHLY and CDR2 FYNNEI. In DNA, the CDR3 is TGTGCCAGCAGTGAAAGGTGGGGGGGAGGCGGCTACACCTTC. Its translation: CASSERWGGGGYTF.

This chain uses TRBV19 with TRBJ2-7; perhaps TRBD2 as D (6 bases). V lost 6 bases to trimming and J lost 6 bases, with 18 bases between them. Germline V gene sequence: CDR1 LNHDA, CDR2 SQIVND (reference sequence). The CDR3 is made up of 14 amino acids. CDR3 region: CASSPGSLVTEQYF. The CDR3 region has the DNA TGTGCCAGTAGCCCCGGGAGCCTCGTTACCGAGCAGTACTTC.

CDR3 coding DNA: TGTGCCAGCAGTGAGATAGGACTAGCGGGGGGTGGGGGCAATGAGCAGTTCTTC. It specifies CASSEIGLAGGGGNEQFF. J is TRBJ2-1 and V is TRBV6-1, with 14 bases aligning to TRBD2. J lost 6 bases, V lost 3 bases, and 10 bases had no gene match. The CDR3 contains 18 residues. CDR1 is MNHNS and CDR2 is SASEGT in the germline V gene.